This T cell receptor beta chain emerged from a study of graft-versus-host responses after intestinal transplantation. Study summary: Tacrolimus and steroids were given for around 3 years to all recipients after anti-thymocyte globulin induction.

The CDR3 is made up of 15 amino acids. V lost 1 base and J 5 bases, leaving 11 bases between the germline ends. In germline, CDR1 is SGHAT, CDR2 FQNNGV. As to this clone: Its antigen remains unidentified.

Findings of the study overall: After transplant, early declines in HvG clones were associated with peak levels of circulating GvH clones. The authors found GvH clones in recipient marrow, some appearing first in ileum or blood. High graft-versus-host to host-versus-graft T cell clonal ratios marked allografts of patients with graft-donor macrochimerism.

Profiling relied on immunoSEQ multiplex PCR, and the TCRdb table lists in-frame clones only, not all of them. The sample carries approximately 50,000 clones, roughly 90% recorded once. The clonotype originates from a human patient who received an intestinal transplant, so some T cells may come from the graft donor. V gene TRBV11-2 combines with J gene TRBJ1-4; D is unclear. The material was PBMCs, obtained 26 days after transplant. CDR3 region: CASSLAWADNEKLFF. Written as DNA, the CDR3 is TGTGCCAGCAGCTTAGCTTGGGCTGACAATGAAAAACTGTTTTTT.